The sequence of this T cell receptor beta chain was determined in a study of memory B cells and T cells in multiple sclerosis. Notes on the study in general: Shared clonotype counts depended on differing compartment clone-set sizes and were normalized.

On this clone: Its cognate antigen is unknown. One end of the junction varies from germline; a read error may be responsible.

Sequencing used immunoSEQ multiplex PCR; TCRdb keeps in-frame clones, though not all of them. This table holds some 48,000 clones, almost 85% found once. After stimulus-free culture, autoproliferating CFSE-dim and non-proliferating CFSE-high T cells were sequenced separately. Pooled replicate wells came from approximately 50 million CFSE-labeled PBMCs cultured about seven days without stimulus. Without exogenous stimuli, 0.4 to 0.6 uM CFSE-labeled PBMCs were cultured serum-free. CDR3 length equals 14 residues. Germline CDR1 and CDR2: SSHAT and FNYEAQ (reference sequence). What was sequenced was PBMCs from blood kept in culture. The rearrangement links TRBV7-7 to TRBJ2-7; 7 bases fit TRBD1. This clonotype was obtained from a human donor with multiple sclerosis. In DNA form, the CDR3 reads TGTGCTAGCAGCCGTACGGACAGGTCCTACGAGCAGTACTTC. Its protein product is CASSRTDRSYEQYF.